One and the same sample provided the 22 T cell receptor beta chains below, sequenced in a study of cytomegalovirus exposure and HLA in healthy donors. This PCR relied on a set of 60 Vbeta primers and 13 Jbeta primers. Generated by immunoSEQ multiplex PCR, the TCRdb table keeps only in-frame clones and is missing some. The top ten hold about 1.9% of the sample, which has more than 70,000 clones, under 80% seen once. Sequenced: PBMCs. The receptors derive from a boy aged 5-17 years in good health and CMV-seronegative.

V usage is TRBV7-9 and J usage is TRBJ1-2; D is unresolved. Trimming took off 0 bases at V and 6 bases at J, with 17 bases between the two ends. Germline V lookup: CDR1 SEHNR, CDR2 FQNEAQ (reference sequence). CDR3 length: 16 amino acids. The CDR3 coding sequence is TGTGCCAGCAGCTTAGCGCTGGAGGGAGATTGGAATGGCTACACCTTC. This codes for CASSLALEGDWNGYTF. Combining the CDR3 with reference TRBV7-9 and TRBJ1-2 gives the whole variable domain DTGVSQNPRHKITKRGQNVTFRCDPISEHNRLYWYRQTLGQGPEFLTYFQNEAQLEKSRLLSDRFSAERPKGSFSTLEIQRTEQGDSAMYLCASSLALEGDWNGYTFGSGTRLTVV.

The CDR3 is CASSFGTAFQETQYF. DNA for the CDR3: TGCGCCAGCAGCTTCGGGACAGCGTTCCAAGAGACCCAGTACTTC. This chain links TRBV5-1 with TRBJ2-5; 7 bases align to TRBD1. The CDR3 extends over 15 amino acids. Germline-derived CDR1 and CDR2 are SGHRS and YFSETQ. V lost 2 bases to trimming and J lost 1 base; unmatched junction nucleotides: 5. The whole variable domain, remainder taken from reference TRBV5-1 and TRBJ2-5, is KAGVTQTPRYLIKTRGQQVTLSCSPISGHRSVSWYQQTPGQGLQFLFEYFSETQRNKGNFPGRFSGRQFSNSRSEMNVSTLELGDSALYLCASSFGTAFQETQYFGPGTRLLVL.

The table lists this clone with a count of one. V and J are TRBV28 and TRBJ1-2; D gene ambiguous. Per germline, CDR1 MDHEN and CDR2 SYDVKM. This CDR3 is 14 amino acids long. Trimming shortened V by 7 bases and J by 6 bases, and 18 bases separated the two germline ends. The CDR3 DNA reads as TGTGCCAGCAACAATCGAGGCAAGAACCATGGCTACACCTTC. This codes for CASNNRGKNHGYTF.

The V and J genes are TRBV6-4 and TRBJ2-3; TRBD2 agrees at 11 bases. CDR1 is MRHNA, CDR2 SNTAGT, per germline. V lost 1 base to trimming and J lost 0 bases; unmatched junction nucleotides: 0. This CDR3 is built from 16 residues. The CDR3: CASSDLAGGSTDTQYF. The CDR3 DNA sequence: TGTGCCAGCAGTGACTTAGCGGGAGGGAGCACAGATACGCAGTATTTT.

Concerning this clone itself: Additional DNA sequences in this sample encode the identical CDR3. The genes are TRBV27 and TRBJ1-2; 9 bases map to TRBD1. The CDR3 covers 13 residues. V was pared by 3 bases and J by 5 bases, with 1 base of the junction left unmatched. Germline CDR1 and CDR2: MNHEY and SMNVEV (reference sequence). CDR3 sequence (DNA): TGTGCCAGCAGTTTGACAGGGGGATATGGCTACACCTTC. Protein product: CASSLTGGYGYTF.

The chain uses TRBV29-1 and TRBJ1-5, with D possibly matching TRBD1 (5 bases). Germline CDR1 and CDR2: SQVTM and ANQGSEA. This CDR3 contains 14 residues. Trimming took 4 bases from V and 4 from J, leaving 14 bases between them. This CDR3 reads CSVADGAPNQPQHF. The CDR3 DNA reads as TGCAGCGTTGCGGATGGGGCACCAAATCAGCCCCAGCATTTT.

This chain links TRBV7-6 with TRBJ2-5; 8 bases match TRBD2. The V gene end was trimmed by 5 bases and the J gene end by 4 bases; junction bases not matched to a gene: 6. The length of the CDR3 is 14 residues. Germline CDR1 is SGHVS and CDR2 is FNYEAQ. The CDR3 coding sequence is TGTGCCAGCAGCATTAGCGGGGAGGGAGAGACCCAGTACTTC. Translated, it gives CASSISGEGETQYF.

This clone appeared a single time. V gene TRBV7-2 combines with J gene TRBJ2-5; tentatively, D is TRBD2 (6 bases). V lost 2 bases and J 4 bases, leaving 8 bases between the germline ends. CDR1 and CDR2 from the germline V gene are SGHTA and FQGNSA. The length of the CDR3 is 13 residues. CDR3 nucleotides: TGTGCCAGCAGCTTAAACGGGAGAGAGACCCAGTACTTC. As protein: CASSLNGRETQYF.

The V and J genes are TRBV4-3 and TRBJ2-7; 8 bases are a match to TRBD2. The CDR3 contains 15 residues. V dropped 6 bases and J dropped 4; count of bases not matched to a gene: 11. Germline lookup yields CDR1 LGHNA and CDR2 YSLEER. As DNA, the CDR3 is TGCGCCAGCAGTTGGGGACGGGCGGGAGGTTACGAGCAGTACTTC. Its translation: CASSWGRAGGYEQYF.

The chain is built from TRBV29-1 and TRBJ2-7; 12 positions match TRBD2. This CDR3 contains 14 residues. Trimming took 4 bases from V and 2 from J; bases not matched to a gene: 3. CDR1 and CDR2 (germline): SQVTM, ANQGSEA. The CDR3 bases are TGCAGCGTTGGAGGGACTAGCGGGCCCTACGAGCAGTACTTC. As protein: CSVGGTSGPYEQYF.

CDR3 DNA sequence: TGTGCCAGCAGCTTATTTGTGCTCGGGGGCACTGAAGCTTTCTTT. Protein sequence: CASSLFVLGGTEAFF. The chain employs TRBV7-9 and TRBJ1-1; D perhaps matches TRBD1 (5 bases). The germline V and J ends were trimmed by 2 bases and 4 bases, with 14 bases remaining between them. The CDR3 consists of 15 residues. The germline gives CDR1 SEHNR, CDR2 FQNEAQ (reference sequence).

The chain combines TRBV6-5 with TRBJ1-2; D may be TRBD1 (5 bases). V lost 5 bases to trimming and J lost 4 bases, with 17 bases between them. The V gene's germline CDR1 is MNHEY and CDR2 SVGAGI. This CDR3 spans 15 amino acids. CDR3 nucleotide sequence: TGTGCCAGCAGTACGACCGGGACTCAGAGCTATGGCTACACCTTC. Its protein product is CASSTTGTQSYGYTF.

Here the CDR3 DNA reads TGTGCCAGCAGCACCGGGGGGACCCAGTACTTC. Encoded protein: CASSTGGTQYF. The V gene is TRBV7-9, the J gene TRBJ2-5, with D possibly matching TRBD2 (6 bases). Germline values: CDR1 SEHNR, CDR2 FQNEAQ (reference sequence). The CDR3 has 11 residues. V lost 5 bases and J 7 bases, leaving 8 bases between the germline ends.

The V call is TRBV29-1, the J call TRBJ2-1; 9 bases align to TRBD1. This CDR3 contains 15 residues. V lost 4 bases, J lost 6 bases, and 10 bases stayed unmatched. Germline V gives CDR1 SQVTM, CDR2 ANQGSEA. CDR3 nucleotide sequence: TGCAGCGTTGCCCCAGCGGGGACAGGGCCCAATGAGCAGTTCTTC. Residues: CSVAPAGTGPNEQFF.

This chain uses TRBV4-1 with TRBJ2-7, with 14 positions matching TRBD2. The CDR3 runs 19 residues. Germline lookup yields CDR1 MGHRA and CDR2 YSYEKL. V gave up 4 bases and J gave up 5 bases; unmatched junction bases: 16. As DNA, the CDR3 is TGCGCCAGCAGCCTGAACTGGGGGACTAGCGGGAGTCGAAGCAACGAGCAGTACTTC. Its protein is CASSLNWGTSGSRSNEQYF.

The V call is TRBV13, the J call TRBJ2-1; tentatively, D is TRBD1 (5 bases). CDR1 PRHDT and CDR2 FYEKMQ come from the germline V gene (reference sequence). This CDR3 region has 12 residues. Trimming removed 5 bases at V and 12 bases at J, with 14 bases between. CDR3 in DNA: TGTGCCAGCAGCCCCAAAGGGGTGAGGCAGTTCTTC. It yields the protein CASSPKGVRQFF.

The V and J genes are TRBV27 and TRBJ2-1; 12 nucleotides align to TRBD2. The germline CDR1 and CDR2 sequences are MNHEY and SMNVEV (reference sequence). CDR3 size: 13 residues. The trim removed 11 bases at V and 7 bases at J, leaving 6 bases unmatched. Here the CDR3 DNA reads TGTGCCTCCGGACTAGCGGGGCCAAATGAGCAGTTCTTC. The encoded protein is CASGLAGPNEQFF.

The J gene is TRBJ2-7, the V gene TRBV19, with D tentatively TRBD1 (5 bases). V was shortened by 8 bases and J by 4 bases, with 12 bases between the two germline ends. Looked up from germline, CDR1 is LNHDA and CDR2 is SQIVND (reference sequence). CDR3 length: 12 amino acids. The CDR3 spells CASGAGFYEQYF. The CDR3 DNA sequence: TGTGCCAGTGGGGCAGGATTTTACGAGCAGTACTTC.

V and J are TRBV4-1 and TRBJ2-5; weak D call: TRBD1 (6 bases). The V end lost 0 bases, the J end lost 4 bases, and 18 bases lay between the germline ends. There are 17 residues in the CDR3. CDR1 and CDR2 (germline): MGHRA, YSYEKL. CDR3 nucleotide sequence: TGCGCCAGCAGCCAAGATCGACGGGACAACAGATTAGAGACCCAGTACTTC. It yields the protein CASSQDRRDNRLETQYF.

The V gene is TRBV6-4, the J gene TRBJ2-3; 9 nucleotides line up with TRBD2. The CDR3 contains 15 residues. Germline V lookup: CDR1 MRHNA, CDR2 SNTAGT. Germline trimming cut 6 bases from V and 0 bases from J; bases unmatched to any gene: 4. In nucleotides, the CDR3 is TGTGCCAGCAGCGCCACTAGCGGGAGCACAGATACGCAGTATTTT. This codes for CASSATSGSTDTQYF.

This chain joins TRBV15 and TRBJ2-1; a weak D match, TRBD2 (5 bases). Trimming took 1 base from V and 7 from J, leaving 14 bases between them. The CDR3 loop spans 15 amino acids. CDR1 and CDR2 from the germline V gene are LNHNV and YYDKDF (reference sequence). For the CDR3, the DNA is TGTGCCACCAGCAGAGGAGGAAGGGAGTGGAATGAGCAGTTCTTC. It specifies CATSRGGREWNEQFF. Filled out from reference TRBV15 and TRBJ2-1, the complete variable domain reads DAMVIQNPRYQVTQFGKPVTLSCSQTLNHNVMYWYQQKSSQAPKLLFHYYDKDFNNEADTPDNFQSRRPNTSFCFLDIRSPGLGDTAMYLCATSRGGREWNEQFFGPGTRLTVL.

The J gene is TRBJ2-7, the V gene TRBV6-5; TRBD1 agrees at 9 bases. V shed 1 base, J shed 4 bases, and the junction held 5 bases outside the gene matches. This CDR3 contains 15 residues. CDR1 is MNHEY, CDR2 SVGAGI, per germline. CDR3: CASSYLGQGRYEQYF. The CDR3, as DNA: TGTGCCAGCAGTTACTTGGGACAGGGTAGATACGAGCAGTACTTC.